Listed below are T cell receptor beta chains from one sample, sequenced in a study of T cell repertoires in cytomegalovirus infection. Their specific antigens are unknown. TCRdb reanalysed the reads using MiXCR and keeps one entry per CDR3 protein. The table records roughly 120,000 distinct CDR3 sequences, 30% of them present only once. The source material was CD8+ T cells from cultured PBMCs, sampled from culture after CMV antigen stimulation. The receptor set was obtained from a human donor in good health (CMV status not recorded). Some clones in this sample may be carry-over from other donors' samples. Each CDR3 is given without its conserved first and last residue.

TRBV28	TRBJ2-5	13	ASSPFGTGAETQY
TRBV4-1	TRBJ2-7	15	ASSQGWTSGESYEQY
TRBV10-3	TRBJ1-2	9	AIRGVLGYT
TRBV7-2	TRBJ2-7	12	ASSLADGTYEQY
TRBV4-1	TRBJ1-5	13	ASSQGQGGNQPQH
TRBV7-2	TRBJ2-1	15	ASSLSRTSGGDNEQF
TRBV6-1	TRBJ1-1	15	ASTIRTRDKRNTEAF
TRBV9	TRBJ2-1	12	ASSGLESYNEQF
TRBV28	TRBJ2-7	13	ASSSIAGAAYEQY
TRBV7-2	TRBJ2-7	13	ASSLYGTELYEQY
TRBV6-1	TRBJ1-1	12	ASSEGMMNTEAF
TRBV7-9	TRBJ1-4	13	ASSFAGTGSEKLF
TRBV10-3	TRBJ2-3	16	AISETWTSGGSTDTQY
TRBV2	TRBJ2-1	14	ASSAPDREGGHEQF
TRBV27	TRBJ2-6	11	ASGLLGANVLT
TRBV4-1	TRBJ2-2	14	ASSQVGTGNTGELF
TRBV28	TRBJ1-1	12	ASSIQGSAGEAF
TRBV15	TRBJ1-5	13	ATSSAGTGYQPQH
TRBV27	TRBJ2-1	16	ASSFLRLSGSSYNEQF
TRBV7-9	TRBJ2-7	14	ASSFGTSGGSYEQY
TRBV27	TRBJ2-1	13	ASNLRDRVGNEQF
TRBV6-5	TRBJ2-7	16	ASSYPIPSGGHLYEQY
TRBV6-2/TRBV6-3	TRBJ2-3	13	ASSYSISHTDTQY
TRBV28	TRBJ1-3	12	ASSTGLSGNTIY
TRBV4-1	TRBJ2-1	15	ASSRKPGQGMNNEQF
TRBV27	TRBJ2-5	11	ASIDSGGETQY
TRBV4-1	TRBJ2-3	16	ASSHPYSTGLGTDTQY